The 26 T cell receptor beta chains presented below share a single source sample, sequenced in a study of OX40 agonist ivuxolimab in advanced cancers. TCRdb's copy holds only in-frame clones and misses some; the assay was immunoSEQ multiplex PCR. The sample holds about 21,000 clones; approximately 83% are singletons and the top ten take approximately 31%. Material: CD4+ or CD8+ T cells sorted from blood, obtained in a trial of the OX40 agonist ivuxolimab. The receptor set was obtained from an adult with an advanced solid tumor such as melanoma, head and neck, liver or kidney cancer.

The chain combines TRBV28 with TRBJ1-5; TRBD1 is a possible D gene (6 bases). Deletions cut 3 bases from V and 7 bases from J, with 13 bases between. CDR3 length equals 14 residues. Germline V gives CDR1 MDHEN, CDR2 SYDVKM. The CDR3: CASSFGGQYQPQHF. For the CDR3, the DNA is TGTGCCAGCAGTTTTGGCGGACAGTACCAGCCCCAGCATTTT.

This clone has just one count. This CDR3 reads CASGLVGRDIVYEQYF. The CDR3 nucleotides read TGTGCTAGTGGTTTGGTGGGACGCGACATTGTCTACGAGCAGTACTTC. J is TRBJ2-7 and V is TRBV12-5; D possibly matches TRBD1 or TRBD2 (5 bases each). V lost 0 bases, J lost 3 bases, and 15 bases lay in between. Germline CDR1 LGHNT, CDR2 FRNRAP. The CDR3 is 16 residues long.

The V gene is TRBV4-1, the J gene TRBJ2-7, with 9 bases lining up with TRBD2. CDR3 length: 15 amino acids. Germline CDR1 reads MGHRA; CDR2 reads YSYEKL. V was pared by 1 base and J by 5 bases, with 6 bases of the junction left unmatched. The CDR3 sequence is CASSQGPREGHEQYF. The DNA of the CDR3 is TGCGCCAGCAGCCAAGGCCCGCGGGAGGGCCACGAGCAGTACTTC.

The DNA for the CDR3 is TGTGCCTGGCTCCCCTGGGCTGGAAACACCATATATTTT. This encodes CAWLPWAGNTIYF. The chain combines TRBV30 with TRBJ1-3; D call uncertain. Per the germline V gene, CDR1 is GTSNPN and CDR2 is SVGIG (reference sequence). The CDR3 totals 13 residues. Trimming pared 5 bases from V and 2 bases from J, leaving 10 bases between.

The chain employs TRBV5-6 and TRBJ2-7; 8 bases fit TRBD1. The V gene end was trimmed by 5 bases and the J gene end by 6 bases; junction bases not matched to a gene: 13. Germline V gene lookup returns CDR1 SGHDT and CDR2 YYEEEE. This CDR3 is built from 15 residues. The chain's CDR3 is CASRGRGRISGEQYF. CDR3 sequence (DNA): TGTGCCAGCAGGGGCAGGGGGCGGATCAGTGGCGAGCAGTACTTC.

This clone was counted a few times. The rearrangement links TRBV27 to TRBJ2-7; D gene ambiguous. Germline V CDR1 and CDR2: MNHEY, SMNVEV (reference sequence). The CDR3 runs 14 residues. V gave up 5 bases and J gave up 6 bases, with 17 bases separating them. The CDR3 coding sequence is TGTGCCAGCAGTCCAGTACCTTCAAGAAGCGAGCAGTACTTC. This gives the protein CASSPVPSRSEQYF.

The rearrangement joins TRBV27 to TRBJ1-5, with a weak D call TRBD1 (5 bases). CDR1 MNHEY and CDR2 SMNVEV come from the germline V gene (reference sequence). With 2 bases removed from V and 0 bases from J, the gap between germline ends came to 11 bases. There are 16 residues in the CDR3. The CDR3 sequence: CASSLKGSYSNQPQHF. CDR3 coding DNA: TGTGCCAGCAGTTTAAAGGGGTCTTATAGCAATCAGCCCCAGCATTTT.

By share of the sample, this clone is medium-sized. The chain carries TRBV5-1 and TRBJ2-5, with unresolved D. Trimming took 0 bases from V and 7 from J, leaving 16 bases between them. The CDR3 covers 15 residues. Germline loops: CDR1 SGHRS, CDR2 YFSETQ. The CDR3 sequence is CASSLDLPYKATQYF. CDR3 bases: TGCGCCAGCAGCTTGGATCTCCCCTACAAGGCGACCCAGTACTTC.

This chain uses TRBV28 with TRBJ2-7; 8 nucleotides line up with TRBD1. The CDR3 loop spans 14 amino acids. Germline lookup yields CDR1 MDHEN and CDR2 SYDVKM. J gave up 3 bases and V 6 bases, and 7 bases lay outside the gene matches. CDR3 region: CASRNPTGGYEQYF. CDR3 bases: TGTGCCAGCAGAAACCCCACAGGGGGCTACGAGCAGTACTTC.

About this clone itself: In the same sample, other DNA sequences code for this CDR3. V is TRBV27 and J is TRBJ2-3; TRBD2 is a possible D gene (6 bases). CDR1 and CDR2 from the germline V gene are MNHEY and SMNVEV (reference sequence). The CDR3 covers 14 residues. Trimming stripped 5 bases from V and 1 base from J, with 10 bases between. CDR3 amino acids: CASSTRGRTDTQYF. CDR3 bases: TGTGCCAGCAGTACGCGGGGTCGCACAGATACGCAGTATTTT.

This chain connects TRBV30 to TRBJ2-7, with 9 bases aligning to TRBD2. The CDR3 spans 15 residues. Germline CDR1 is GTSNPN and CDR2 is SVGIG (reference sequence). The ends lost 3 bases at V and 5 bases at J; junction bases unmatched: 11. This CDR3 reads CAWSPSGRPSHEQYF. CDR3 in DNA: TGTGCCTGGAGCCCGAGCGGGAGGCCATCCCACGAGCAGTACTTC.

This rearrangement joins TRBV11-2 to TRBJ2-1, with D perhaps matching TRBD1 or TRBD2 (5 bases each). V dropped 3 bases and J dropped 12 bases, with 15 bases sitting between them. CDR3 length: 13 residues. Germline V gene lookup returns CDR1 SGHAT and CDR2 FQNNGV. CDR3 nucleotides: TGTGCCAGCAGCTTCGGGACCTCTGGGGTGCAGTTCTTC. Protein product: CASSFGTSGVQFF.

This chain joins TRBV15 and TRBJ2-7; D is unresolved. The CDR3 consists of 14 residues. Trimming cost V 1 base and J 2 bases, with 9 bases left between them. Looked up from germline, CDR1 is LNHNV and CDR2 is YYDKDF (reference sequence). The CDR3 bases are TGTGCCACCAGCAGAGGAGTCGGAGCCTACGAGCAGTACTTC. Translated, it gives CATSRGVGAYEQYF.

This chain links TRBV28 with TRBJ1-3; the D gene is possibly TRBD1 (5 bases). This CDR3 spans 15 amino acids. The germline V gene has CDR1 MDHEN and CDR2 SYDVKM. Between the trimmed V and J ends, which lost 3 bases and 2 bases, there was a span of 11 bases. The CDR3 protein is CASSLGRVAGNTIYF. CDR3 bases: TGTGCCAGCAGTTTGGGCAGGGTAGCTGGAAACACCATATATTTT.

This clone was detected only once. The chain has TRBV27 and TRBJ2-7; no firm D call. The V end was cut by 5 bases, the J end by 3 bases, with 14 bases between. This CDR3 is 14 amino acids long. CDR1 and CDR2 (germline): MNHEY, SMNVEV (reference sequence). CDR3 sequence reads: CASSGHLIGYEQYF. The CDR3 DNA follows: TGTGCCAGCAGTGGTCACTTGATCGGCTACGAGCAGTACTTC.

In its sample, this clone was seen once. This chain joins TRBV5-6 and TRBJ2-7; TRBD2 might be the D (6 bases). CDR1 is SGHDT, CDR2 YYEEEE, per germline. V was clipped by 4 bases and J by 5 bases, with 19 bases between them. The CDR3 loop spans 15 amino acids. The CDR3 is CASSPRWDSPHEQYF. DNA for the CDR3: TGTGCCAGCAGCCCGAGGTGGGACTCTCCCCACGAGCAGTACTTC.

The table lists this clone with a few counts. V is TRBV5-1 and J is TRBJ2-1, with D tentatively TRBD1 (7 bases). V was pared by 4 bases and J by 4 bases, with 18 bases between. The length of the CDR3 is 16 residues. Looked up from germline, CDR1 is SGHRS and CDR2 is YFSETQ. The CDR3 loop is CASSPRQGGGYNEQFF. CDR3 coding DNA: TGCGCCAGCAGCCCTCGACAGGGTGGGGGGTACAATGAGCAGTTCTTC.

DNA for the CDR3: TGTGCCAGCAGTTACGTTTCAGGTTTTGGGGAGCTGTTTTTT. It translates to CASSYVSGFGELFF. V gene TRBV6-5 combines with J gene TRBJ2-2; D unresolved. Germline-derived CDR1 and CDR2 are MNHEY and SVGAGI. V was cut by 2 bases and J by 8 bases, with 12 bases left in between. The CDR3 contains 14 residues.

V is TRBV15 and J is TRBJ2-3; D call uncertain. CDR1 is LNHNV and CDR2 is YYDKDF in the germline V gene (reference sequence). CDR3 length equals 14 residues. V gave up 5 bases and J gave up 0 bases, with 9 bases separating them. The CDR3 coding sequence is TGTGCCACCAGCGTAGGGTCCAGCACAGATACGCAGTATTTT. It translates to CATSVGSSTDTQYF.

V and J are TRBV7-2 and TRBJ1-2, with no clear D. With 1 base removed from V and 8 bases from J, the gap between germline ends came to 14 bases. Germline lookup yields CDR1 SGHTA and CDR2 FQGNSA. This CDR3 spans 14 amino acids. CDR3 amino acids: CASSLVSPGEGYTF. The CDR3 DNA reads TGTGCCAGCAGCTTAGTTTCTCCAGGAGAAGGCTACACCTTC.

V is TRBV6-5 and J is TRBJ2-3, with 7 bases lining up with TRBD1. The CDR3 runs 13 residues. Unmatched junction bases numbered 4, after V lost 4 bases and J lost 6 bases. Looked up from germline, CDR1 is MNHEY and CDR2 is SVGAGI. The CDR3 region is CASSSGGGDTQYF. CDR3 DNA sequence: TGTGCCAGCAGTTCAGGGGGTGGTGATACGCAGTATTTT.

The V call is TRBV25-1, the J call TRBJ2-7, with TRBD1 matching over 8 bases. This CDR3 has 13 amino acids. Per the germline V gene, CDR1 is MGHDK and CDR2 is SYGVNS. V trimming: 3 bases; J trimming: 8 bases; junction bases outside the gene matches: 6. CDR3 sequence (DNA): TGTGCCAGCAGTGACGCGGGACAGGTACAGCAGTACTTC. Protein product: CASSDAGQVQQYF.

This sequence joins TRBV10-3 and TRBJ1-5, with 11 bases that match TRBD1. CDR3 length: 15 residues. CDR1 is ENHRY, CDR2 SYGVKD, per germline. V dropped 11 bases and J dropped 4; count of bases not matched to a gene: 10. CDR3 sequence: CASHPGQGDNQPQHF. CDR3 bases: TGTGCCTCACACCCGGGACAGGGGGATAATCAGCCCCAGCATTTT.

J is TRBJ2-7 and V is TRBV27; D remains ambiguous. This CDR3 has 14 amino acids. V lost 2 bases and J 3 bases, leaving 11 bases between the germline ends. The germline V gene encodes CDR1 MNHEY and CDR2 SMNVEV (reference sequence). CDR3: CASSLKVKGYEQYF. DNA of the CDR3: TGTGCCAGCAGTTTAAAGGTAAAAGGCTACGAGCAGTACTTC.

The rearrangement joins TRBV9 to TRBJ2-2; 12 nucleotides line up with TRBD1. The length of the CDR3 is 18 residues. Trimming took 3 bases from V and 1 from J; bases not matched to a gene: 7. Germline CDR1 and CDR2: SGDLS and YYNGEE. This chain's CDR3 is CASSDTGQGAENTGELFF. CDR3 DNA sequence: TGTGCCAGCAGCGACACGGGACAGGGGGCTGAGAACACCGGGGAGCTGTTTTTT.

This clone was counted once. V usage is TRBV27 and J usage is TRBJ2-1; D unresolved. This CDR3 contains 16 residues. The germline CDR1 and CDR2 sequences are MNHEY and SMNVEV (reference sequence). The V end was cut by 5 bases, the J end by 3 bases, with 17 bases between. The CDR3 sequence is CASSPLTERFYNEQFF. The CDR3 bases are TGTGCCAGCAGTCCCCTCACGGAGAGGTTCTACAATGAGCAGTTCTTC.